The 15 T cell receptor beta chains below all came from one sample that was sequenced in a study of untreated major depressive disorder. Clones were read by immunoSEQ multiplex PCR, and TCRdb kept only the in-frame ones, dropping some. The sample carries 20,000 to 25,000 clones, around 92% recorded once. The source material was CD4+ T cells from PBMCs. The receptors here all came from a woman in her 40s in good health.

V gene TRBV27 combines with J gene TRBJ2-5; D call uncertain. The V gene lost 5 bases and the J gene lost 1 base, with 8 bases spanning the gap. The germline gives CDR1 MNHEY, CDR2 SMNVEV (reference sequence). The CDR3 contains 13 residues. The CDR3 loop is CASSATRQETQYF. CDR3 nucleotides: TGTGCCAGCAGTGCGACCCGCCAAGAGACCCAGTACTTC.

The rearrangement uses TRBV19 and TRBJ1-2; the D is unclear. Trimming shortened V by 9 bases and J by 0 bases, and 17 bases separated the two germline ends. The CDR3 totals 15 residues. Germline V lookup: CDR1 LNHDA, CDR2 SQIVND (reference sequence). Here the CDR3 DNA reads TGTGCCAGCGCCCGAGACACCAACTCTAACTATGGCTACACCTTC. Residues: CASARDTNSNYGYTF.

The chain joins TRBV6-1 to TRBJ1-2, with unresolved D. Trimming stripped 6 bases from V and 3 bases from J, with 14 bases between. The CDR3 loop spans 14 amino acids. CDR1 is MNHNS, CDR2 SASEGT, per germline. The CDR3 loop is CASRTGGVDYGYTF. The CDR3, as DNA: TGTGCCAGCAGAACCGGCGGGGTAGACTATGGCTACACCTTC.

About this clone: Other DNA sequences in the same sample also yield this CDR3. The gene calls are TRBV18 and TRBJ1-1, with a possible D match to TRBD1 (6 bases). The CDR3 contains 11 residues. Germline loops: CDR1 KGHSH, CDR2 LQKENI. Trimming stripped 3 bases from V and 8 bases from J, with 7 bases between. CDR3 residues: CASSPTGEAFF. In DNA, the CDR3 is TGTGCCAGCTCACCTACAGGGGAAGCTTTCTTT.

This chain uses TRBV15 with TRBJ2-5; 12 nucleotides agree with TRBD2. Germline V lookup: CDR1 LNHNV, CDR2 YYDKDF (reference sequence). Trimming cost V 6 bases and J 2 bases; bases outside gene matches: 19. The CDR3 consists of 20 residues. This CDR3 reads CATRARGGRLAGGRQETQYF. CDR3 bases: TGTGCCACCAGGGCTAGGGGGGGGCGGCTAGCGGGAGGGCGGCAAGAGACCCAGTACTTC.

DNA of the CDR3: TGTGCCTGGAGGGTCGCCGGGACAGGGATCTTTGGCTACACCTTC. Its protein product is CAWRVAGTGIFGYTF. This sequence joins TRBV30 and TRBJ1-2; 9 bases line up with TRBD1. The CDR3 length is 15 residues. Germline trimming cut 3 bases from V and 7 bases from J; bases unmatched to any gene: 12. Germline V gene lookup returns CDR1 GTSNPN and CDR2 SVGIG (reference sequence).

The chain has TRBV5-1 and TRBJ2-4; 12 nucleotides match TRBD2. V trimming: 4 bases; J trimming: 3 bases; junction bases outside the gene matches: 14. Looked up from germline, CDR1 is SGHRS and CDR2 is YFSETQ. The CDR3 has 19 amino acids. This chain's CDR3 is CASSPGGLAGGLVKNIQYF. CDR3 nucleotides: TGCGCCAGCAGCCCGGGCGGTCTAGCGGGAGGGCTTGTCAAAAACATTCAGTACTTC. Together with reference TRBV5-1 and TRBJ2-4, the CDR3 gives the full variable domain: KAGVTQTPRYLIKTRGQQVTLSCSPISGHRSVSWYQQTPGQGLQFLFEYFSETQRNKGNFPGRFSGRQFSNSRSEMNVSTLELGDSALYLCASSPGGLAGGLVKNIQYFGAGTRLSVL.

This clone appeared once. At one end, the junction sequence differs from germline, possibly due to a read error. This chain uses TRBV7-7 with TRBJ2-1; 7 bases line up with TRBD1. There are 13 residues in the CDR3. CDR1 is SSHAT and CDR2 is FNYEAQ in the germline V gene (reference sequence). CDR3 loop: CASSLDRVNEQFF. The CDR3 DNA reads as TGTGCTAGCAGCCTCGACAGGGTGAATGAGCAGTTCTTC. The whole variable domain, filled in from reference TRBV7-7 and TRBJ2-1, reads GAGVSQSPRYKVTKRGQDVTLRCDPISSHATLYWYQQALGQGPEFLTYFNYEAQPDKSGLPSDRFSAERPEGSISTLTIQRTEQRDSAMYRCASSLDRVNEQFFGPGTRLTVL.

The rearrangement joins TRBV25-1 to TRBJ2-1, with 11 bases lining up with TRBD2. Germline-derived CDR1 and CDR2 are MGHDK and SYGVNS. This CDR3 has 17 amino acids. V trimming: 4 bases; J trimming: 8 bases; junction bases outside the gene matches: 13. The chain's CDR3 is CASSGSLLAGVAHEQFF. CDR3 bases: TGTGCCAGCAGTGGGTCGTTACTAGCGGGAGTCGCTCATGAGCAGTTCTTC.

The chain recombines TRBV6-9 with TRBJ1-1, with D unresolved. This CDR3 has 10 amino acids. The germline V and J ends were trimmed by 6 bases and 7 bases, with 6 bases remaining between them. The germline V gene encodes CDR1 MNHGY and CDR2 SVAAGI. Here the CDR3 reads CASREGEAFF. The CDR3 DNA is TGTGCCAGCAGGGAAGGTGAAGCTTTCTTT.

The genes are TRBV28 and TRBJ1-2; D gene uncertain. Germline assignment: CDR1 MDHEN and CDR2 SYDVKM. The CDR3 is 15 residues long. Trimming shortened V by 1 base and J by 0 bases, and 9 bases separated the two germline ends. The CDR3 DNA reads TGTGCCAGCAGTTTATCGGTCACATCTAACTATGGCTACACCTTC. It is translated as CASSLSVTSNYGYTF.

The J gene is TRBJ1-1, the V gene TRBV7-2; D might be TRBD1 (5 bases). Germline V gene lookup returns CDR1 SGHTA and CDR2 FQGNSA. The CDR3 has 15 amino acids. The V and J ends lost 2 bases and 0 bases respectively, with 10 bases between them. CDR3 sequence (DNA): TGTGCCAGCAGCTTAACCGGGGGGATGAACACTGAAGCTTTCTTT. Translating gives CASSLTGGMNTEAFF.

The V and J genes are TRBV10-2 and TRBJ2-3; D gene ambiguous. V shed 7 bases and J shed 0 bases, with 11 bases lying between them. CDR3 length: 14 residues. The germline CDR1 and CDR2 sequences are WSHSY and SAAADI. CDR3 DNA sequence: TGCGCCAGCACCTACGACTTTAGCACAGATACGCAGTATTTT. Residues: CASTYDFSTDTQYF.

This clone showed up just once. V is TRBV5-1 and J is TRBJ2-3, with D hard to call. Trimming pared 0 bases from V and 0 bases from J, leaving 11 bases between. CDR3 length: 16 amino acids. Germline V gene data show CDR1 as SGHRS and CDR2 as YFSETQ. The CDR3 bases are TGCGCCAGCAGCTTGGAACAACTACCTAGCACAGATACGCAGTATTTT. This encodes CASSLEQLPSTDTQYF.

The V gene is TRBV29-1, the J gene TRBJ1-1; D is ambiguous. The CDR3 length is 10 residues. V was shortened by 4 bases and J by 7 bases, with 7 bases between the two germline ends. The V gene's germline CDR1 is SQVTM and CDR2 ANQGSEA. The CDR3 region is CSVGDFEAFF. CDR3 bases: TGCAGCGTTGGTGACTTTGAAGCTTTCTTT.